This is a list of T cell receptor beta chains from one sample in a study of T cell changes during pregnancy in multiple sclerosis. Clones were sequenced by immunoSEQ multiplex PCR, and TCRdb holds only the in-frame ones, with some missing. This sample carries 60,000 to 75,000 clones, approximately 90% of them seen once, and the ten largest clones take around 1.5%. Material: peripheral blood, obtained in the second trimester of pregnancy. These receptors were taken from a female donor in good health, enrolled as a control in a pregnancy study. Each CDR3 is given with its conserved first and last residue. Fields, in order: clone size, V gene, D gene, J gene, CDR3 DNA, CDR3 protein. A D gene is named only where the DNA matches it firmly. Only part of the rows carry a size: once, few, many, or a class if the clone is expanded.

.	TRBV18	TRBD1	TRBJ1-5	TGTGCCAGCTCACGCGGACAGGACACTTATCAGCCCCAGCATTTT	CASSRGQDTYQPQHF
.	TRBV12-5	TRBD1	TRBJ2-1	TGTGCTAGTGGTTTGGACAGGGGAGATGAGCAGTTCTTC	CASGLDRGDEQFF
.	TRBV6-6	.	TRBJ1-1	TGTGCCAGCAAAAAGGACAGCTTGAGCACTGAAGCTTTCTTT	CASKKDSLSTEAFF
few	TRBV19	TRBD2	TRBJ2-3	TGTGCCAGTAGTGATAGCGGGAAGGGCACGCAGTATTTT	CASSDSGKGTQYF
.	TRBV28	TRBD1	TRBJ2-7	TGTGCCAGCAGCTACCCAACGACAGGGCCATTCTTCTACGAGCAGTACTTC	CASSYPTTGPFFYEQYF
.	TRBV19	.	TRBJ2-3	TGTGCCAGTAGTTCCAGAGGCTCCTACACAGATACGCAGTATTTT	CASSSRGSYTDTQYF
.	TRBV4-2	TRBD2	TRBJ2-1	TGTGCCAGCAGCCAAGCTGAGCGGGAGATGGTTAATGAGCAGTTCTTC	CASSQAEREMVNEQFF
.	TRBV5-4	.	TRBJ2-4	TGTGCCAGCAGCTTGCCCCCCGGGGAGGCCAAAAACATTCAGTACTTC	CASSLPPGEAKNIQYF
.	TRBV5-1	.	TRBJ2-7	TGCGCCAGCAGCTTGGAAGCTAGCCGCTCAGAGCAGTACTTC	CASSLEASRSEQYF
.	TRBV21-1	.	TRBJ2-7	TGTGCCAGCAGCAAACAAAGGGCCGGGACTAGCGGGAGAGTCTACGAGCAGTACTTC	CASSKQRAGTSGRVYEQYF
.	TRBV9	.	TRBJ2-3	TGTGCCAGCAGCGTAGAGCGTTGGGATACGCAGTATTTT	CASSVERWDTQYF
.	TRBV4-3	TRBD2	TRBJ2-1	TGCGCCAGCAGCCAAGATCTAGCGGGAGATTTTTTGTCCTACAATGAGCAGTTCTTC	CASSQDLAGDFLSYNEQFF
.	TRBV5-5	.	TRBJ2-5	TGTGCCAGCAGCCGTCCCACCGGTCTAGAGACCCAGTACTTC	CASSRPTGLETQYF
.	TRBV27	.	TRBJ2-5	TGTGCCAGCAGTTTGAGGGGACTTCAAGAGACCCAGTACTTC	CASSLRGLQETQYF
.	TRBV27	TRBD1	TRBJ1-2	TGTGCCAGCAGTTTATCACAGGGGCGAAACTATGGCTACACCTTC	CASSLSQGRNYGYTF
.	TRBV19	.	TRBJ2-6	TGTGCCAGTAGTATCGCCAGGGGGGACTCTGGGGCCAACGTCCTGACTTTC	CASSIARGDSGANVLTF
.	TRBV15	TRBD2	TRBJ2-1	TGTGCCACCAGCATACTAGCGGAGGGGGATGAGCAGTTCTTC	CATSILAEGDEQFF
.	TRBV7-2	TRBD2	TRBJ2-7	TGTGCCAGCAGCTTAGACCCTACTAGCGGGAGGGGAAAGTACTTC	CASSLDPTSGRGKYF
.	TRBV18	.	TRBJ1-1	TGTGCCAGCTCACGGGCAGGGTTGGCTTTCTTT	CASSRAGLAFF
.	TRBV5-4	TRBD2	TRBJ2-2	TGTGCCAGCAGCTTGGAGGGCGGGAGGGGTACCGGGGAGCTGTTTTTT	CASSLEGGRGTGELFF
.	TRBV28	.	TRBJ2-7	TGTGCCAGCAGGATGACAGGTGATACCTACGAGCAGTACTTC	CASRMTGDTYEQYF
.	TRBV5-8	TRBD2	TRBJ2-1	TGTGCCAGCAGGGGGGGGACTTCCCTCTTTGGTGAGCAGTTCTTC	CASRGGTSLFGEQFF
.	TRBV5-1	TRBD1	TRBJ1-6	TGCGCCAGCAGCCTCGGGACAGGGGGTGGTTCACCCCTCCACTTT	CASSLGTGGGSPLHF
.	TRBV4-3	.	TRBJ1-1	TGCGCCAGCAGCCAAGATTGGGCGCCAACTGAAGCTTTCTTT	CASSQDWAPTEAFF
.	TRBV7-2	TRBD1	TRBJ1-4	TGTGCCAGCAGCCTGGACAGGGGAAACGAAAAACTGTTTTTT	CASSLDRGNEKLFF
few	TRBV27	.	TRBJ1-2	TGTGCCAGCAGTTTTAGGCCAGGGGAAGGATATGGCTACACCTTC	CASSFRPGEGYGYTF
.	TRBV5-1	.	TRBJ1-2	TGCGCCAGCAGCTTGGTGGCAGGCAGTTATGGCTACACCTTC	CASSLVAGSYGYTF
.	TRBV5-4	TRBD2	TRBJ2-1	TGTGCCAGCAGTCAGACTAGCGGGAGATCTGAGCAGTTCTTC	CASSQTSGRSEQFF
once	TRBV19	.	TRBJ1-4	TGTGCCAGTAGTACCCTCCTAGCCTATAATGAAAAACTGTTTTTT	CASSTLLAYNEKLFF
.	TRBV4-2	.	TRBJ2-3	TGTGCCAGCAGCCAAGAAAGTGCCGCAGGGACAGATACGCAGTATTTT	CASSQESAAGTDTQYF
.	TRBV5-4	TRBD2	TRBJ2-7	TGTGCCAGCAGCCCGGGACTAGCGGGGGTGTCCGTCCACGAGCAGTACTTC	CASSPGLAGVSVHEQYF
.	TRBV7-2	TRBD2	TRBJ2-3	TGTGCCAGCAGCTTAAACGGGGGGGCACCAGATACGCAGTATTTT	CASSLNGGAPDTQYF
.	TRBV6-6	.	TRBJ2-7	TGTGCCAGCCGGTCCAGGGTTAGCTCCTACGAGCAGTACTTC	CASRSRVSSYEQYF
.	TRBV18	.	TRBJ2-7	TGTGCCAGCTCACCACCTTCGACTTTGGAGGAGCAGTACTTC	CASSPPSTLEEQYF
.	TRBV5-4	TRBD1	TRBJ2-7	TGCGCCAGCAGCCTCCACCTAGGGGACAGGGTCTACGAGCAGTACTTC	CASSLHLGDRVYEQYF
.	TRBV28	TRBD1	TRBJ1-2	TGTGCCAGCAGTTTCCCCGCCGGGACAGGGGGCGACGGATCGGGCTACACCTTC	CASSFPAGTGGDGSGYTF
.	TRBV6-4	.	TRBJ2-3	TGTGCCAGCAGTGACGGAGAGGCTAGCACAGATACGCAGTATTTT	CASSDGEASTDTQYF
.	TRBV10-2	.	TRBJ2-5	TGCGCCAGCAGTGAGTCTGGGGGGTCCCCACCACGAGAGACCCAGTACTTC	CASSESGGSPPRETQYF
.	TRBV4-1	.	TRBJ2-1	TGCGCCAGCAGCCAAGAAATAAGCGTCAAGGCTGATGAGCAGTTCTTC	CASSQEISVKADEQFF
.	TRBV7-9	.	TRBJ2-3	TGTGCCAGCAGCCGGACCGGGGGTACGCAGTATTTT	CASSRTGGTQYF
.	TRBV30	TRBD1	TRBJ1-6	TGTGCCTCCCGACAGGGGATCGGTTCACCCCTCCACTTT	CASRQGIGSPLHF
.	TRBV28	TRBD1	TRBJ2-5	TGTGCCAGCAGTATATGGACAGGGAGAGAGACCCAGTACTTC	CASSIWTGRETQYF
.	TRBV18	.	TRBJ1-5	TGTGCCAGCTCGCAGGGAACCGATCAGCCCCAGCATTTT	CASSQGTDQPQHF
.	TRBV7-2	TRBD1	TRBJ2-1	TGTGCCAGCAGCTCGAAGGACAGGATCCTAGGGAATGAGCAGTTCTTC	CASSSKDRILGNEQFF
.	TRBV29-1	.	TRBJ1-1	TGCAGCGTCGCTCAGGGTCAGGGCACTGAAGCTTTCTTT	CSVAQGQGTEAFF
.	TRBV19	TRBD1	TRBJ1-4	TGTGCCAGTAGATCCGGGACAGATAATGAAAAACTGTTTTTT	CASRSGTDNEKLFF
.	TRBV7-2	TRBD2	TRBJ2-1	TGTGCCAGCAGCTTAGCCGGGACTAGCGGGAATGAGCAGTTCTTC	CASSLAGTSGNEQFF
.	TRBV7-9	.	TRBJ1-4	TGTGCCAGCAGCCAAGGGGCGGCGGAAAAACTGTTTTTT	CASSQGAAEKLFF
.	TRBV7-8	.	TRBJ2-7	TGTGCCAGCAGCTTATTTCTTCCCGGCAGGGGGGACTACGAGCAGTACTTC	CASSLFLPGRGDYEQYF
.	TRBV7-9	.	TRBJ2-1	TGTGCCAGCAGCCCCAGTTACAATGAGCAGTTCTTC	CASSPSYNEQFF
.	TRBV5-1	TRBD2	TRBJ2-7	TGCGCCAGCAGCTTGGAACCTAGCGGGGGCTACGAGCAGTACTTC	CASSLEPSGGYEQYF
.	TRBV4-3	TRBD2	TRBJ2-7	TGCGCCAGCAGCCAAGAAAAACCGGGACTAGCGGGAGGTTGGTCCTACGAGCAGTACTTC	CASSQEKPGLAGGWSYEQYF
once	TRBV4-1	TRBD2	TRBJ2-1	TGCGCCAGCAGCCAAGTCGGGACTAGCGGGGGGAGCTCCTACAATGAGCAGTTCTTC	CASSQVGTSGGSSYNEQFF
.	TRBV28	TRBD1	TRBJ2-7	TGTGCCAGCACCATACAGGGGCCCTCCTACGAGCAGTACTTC	CASTIQGPSYEQYF
.	TRBV7-7	TRBD1	TRBJ2-5	TGTGCTAGCAGCTTGGACAGGGCGGAGGAGACCCAGTACTTC	CASSLDRAEETQYF